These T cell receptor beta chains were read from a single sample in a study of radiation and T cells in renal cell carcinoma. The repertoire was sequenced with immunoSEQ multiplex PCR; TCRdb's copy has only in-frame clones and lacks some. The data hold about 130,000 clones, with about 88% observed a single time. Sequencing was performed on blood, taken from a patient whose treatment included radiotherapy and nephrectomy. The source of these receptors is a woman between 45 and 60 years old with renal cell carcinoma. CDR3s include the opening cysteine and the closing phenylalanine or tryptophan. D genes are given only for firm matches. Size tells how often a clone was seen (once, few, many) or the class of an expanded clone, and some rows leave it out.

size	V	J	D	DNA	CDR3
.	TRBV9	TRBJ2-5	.	TGTGCCAGCAGCGTAGGCGCACAAGAGACCCAGTACTTC	CASSVGAQETQYF
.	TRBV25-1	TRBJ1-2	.	TGTGCCAGCAGTGAACTAGAACGTTCCTATGGCTACACCTTC	CASSELERSYGYTF
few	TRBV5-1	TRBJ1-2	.	TGCGCCAGCAGCTTCCGGACAGCGAGACAGGATGGCTACACCTTC	CASSFRTARQDGYTF
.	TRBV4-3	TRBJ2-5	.	TGCGCCAGCAGCCAAGAAGGGTTCGGGCCCCAGTACTTC	CASSQEGFGPQYF
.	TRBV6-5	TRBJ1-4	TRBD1	TGTGCCAGCAGACCACAGGGGCGGAAGAATGAAAAACTGTTTTTT	CASRPQGRKNEKLFF
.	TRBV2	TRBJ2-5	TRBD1	TGTGCCAGCAGAAGGGACAGCCAAGAGACCCAGTACTTC	CASRRDSQETQYF
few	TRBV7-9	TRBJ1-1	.	TGTGCCAGCAGATCCGCCCCCGGCAGGGATAACACTGAAGCTTTCTTT	CASRSAPGRDNTEAFF
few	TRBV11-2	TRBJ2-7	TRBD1	TGTGCCAGCAGCTACCCGGGACAGGGTCTACCTTACGAGCAGTACTTC	CASSYPGQGLPYEQYF
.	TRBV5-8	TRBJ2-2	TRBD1	TGTGCCAGCAGCCACCTATTAACGGGACAGGGTATCCCGAACACCGGGGAGCTGTTTTTT	CASSHLLTGQGIPNTGELFF
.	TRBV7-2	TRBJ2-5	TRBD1	TGTGCCAGCAGCTCCGAGGGGGCAACGGAGACCCAGTACTTC	CASSSEGATETQYF
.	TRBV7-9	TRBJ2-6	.	TGTGCCAGCAGCTTACCGGGGGAAGGGGCCAACGTCCTGACTTTC	CASSLPGEGANVLTF
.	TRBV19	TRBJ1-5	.	TGTGCCAGTAGTTCGAACGGCAATCAGCCCCAGCATTTT	CASSSNGNQPQHF
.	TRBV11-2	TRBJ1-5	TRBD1	TGTGCCAGCAGCTTAGAGGGACAGGGGGGAAGCAATCAGCCCCAGCATTTT	CASSLEGQGGSNQPQHF
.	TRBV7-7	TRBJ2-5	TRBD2	TGTGCTAGCAGCCCTGGGGCGGGGGGAATCCGGGAGACCCAGTACTTC	CASSPGAGGIRETQYF
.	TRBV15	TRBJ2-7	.	TGTGCCACCAGCGGGACTGTCGGGCCCTACGAGCAGTACTTC	CATSGTVGPYEQYF
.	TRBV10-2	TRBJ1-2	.	TGCGCCAGCAGTGAGGGAGGTAACTATGGCTACACCTTC	CASSEGGNYGYTF
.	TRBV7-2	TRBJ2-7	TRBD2	TGTGCCAGCAGCTTAGCGCAGCGGGGGGCATCCTACGAGCAGTACTTC	CASSLAQRGASYEQYF
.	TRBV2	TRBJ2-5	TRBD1	TGTGCCAGCACTCGGGACAGGAAAGAGACCCAGTACTTC	CASTRDRKETQYF
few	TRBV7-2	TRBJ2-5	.	TGTGCCAGCAGCTTAGCGCTAGGAGAGACCCAGTACTTC	CASSLALGETQYF
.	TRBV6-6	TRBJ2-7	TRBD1	TGTGCCAGCAGAGGGACAGGGGTCCAAACTCCCTACGAGCAGTACTTC	CASRGTGVQTPYEQYF
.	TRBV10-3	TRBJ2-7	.	TGTGCCATCAGTGAGTCGCTGAGCTCCTACGAGCAGTACTTC	CAISESLSSYEQYF
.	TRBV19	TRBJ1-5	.	TGTGCCAGTAATTCGTGGACAGCCATCAATCAGCCCCAGCATTTT	CASNSWTAINQPQHF